This record covers a single T cell receptor (beta chain). Its antigen is not identified. Assay: immunoSEQ multiplex PCR; the TCRdb copy retains only in-frame clones and omits some. Of 30,000 to 45,000 clones listed, around 93% are singletons. The sample is drawn from a study of T cells in tuberculosis. About the research overall: A South African cohort included IGRA-negative adolescents, latently infected IGRA-positive adolescents and adults with active tuberculosis. Study-level results: GMM-specific TCRs were nearer to active tuberculosis alpha repertoires, suggesting expansion. GEM motif frequencies gave over 60% accuracy; the GMM repertoire gave about 90%.

The CDR3 is 20 amino acids. The source material was PBMCs. This rearrangement joins TRBV21-1 to TRBJ2-7; the D call of TRBD1 is as the table states it, not checked on the DNA. TRBV21-1 is an annotated pseudogene. The sequence was obtained from a donor aged 10 to 29 with latent tuberculosis or without tuberculosis infection. Some clones in this sample may be carry-over from other donors' samples. This CDR3 reads CASSKRLQHRDAVNSYEQYV. CDR3 bases: TGTGCCAGCAGCAAACGGCTACAGCACAGGGACGCAGTAAACTCCTACGAGCAGTACGTC.